The source of this T cell receptor (beta chain) is a study of cytomegalovirus exposure and HLA in healthy donors. Overall study findings and caveats: Reports credit the classifier with highly specific, highly sensitive diagnosis of cytomegalovirus status.

As for this clone: The antigen is unknown.

The PCR ran on 60 Vbeta and 13 Jbeta primers. Clones were read by immunoSEQ multiplex PCR, and TCRdb kept only the in-frame ones, dropping some. The sample records about 190,000 clones, roughly four fifths being singletons. Sequencing input: PBMCs. This sequence was found in a woman aged 30 to 39 in good health and CMV-seropositive.

CDR3 protein: CASSISPPYEQYF. CDR3 bases: TGTGCCAGTAGTATTAGCCCTCCCTACGAGCAGTACTTC. V usage is TRBV19 and J usage is TRBJ2-7, with unresolved D. CDR3 length equals 13 residues. Germline V gene data show CDR1 as LNHDA and CDR2 as SQIVND (reference sequence). Trimming cost V 3 bases and J 2 bases, with 8 bases left between them.